The rows below give T cell receptor beta chains drawn from one sample of a study of cytomegalovirus exposure and HLA in healthy donors. Here immunoSEQ multiplex PCR was the method, and the copy in TCRdb shows in-frame clones only, minus some. The repertoire holds under 200,000 clones, with about four fifths as singletons. Material: PBMCs. All receptors derive from a woman aged 45-60 years in good health and CMV-seropositive. Both conserved end residues are part of each CDR3. D genes are given only for firm matches. A clone size is listed for some rows: how often the clone was seen (once, few, many), or a class if it is expanded.

clone_size	v_call	d_call	j_call	cdr3_aa	cdr3_nt
few	TRBV11-1	.	TRBJ2-3	CASSPGRWDADTQYF	TGTGCCAGCAGCCCAGGGAGGTGGGACGCAGATACGCAGTATTTT
.	TRBV9	TRBD2	TRBJ2-3	CASSVEGGGRTDTQYF	TGTGCCAGCAGCGTAGAGGGCGGGGGTAGGACAGATACGCAGTATTTT
.	TRBV27	.	TRBJ1-2	CASPEGSTF	TGTGCCAGCCCCGAAGGGAGTACCTTC
.	TRBV19	.	TRBJ2-1	CASSIQLGGANEQFF	TGTGCCAGTAGTATCCAATTGGGGGGAGCCAATGAGCAGTTCTTC
once	TRBV15	.	TRBJ1-1	CATSPRVNTEAFF	TGTGCCACCAGCCCGAGAGTGAACACTGAAGCTTTCTTT
.	TRBV19	.	TRBJ2-7	CASKGESSYEQYF	TGTGCCAGTAAAGGAGAGAGCTCCTACGAGCAGTACTTC
.	TRBV14	.	TRBJ1-2	CASSPSGGLNYGYTF	TGTGCCAGCAGTCCTTCCGGGGGGTTGAACTATGGCTACACCTTC
.	TRBV6-1	.	TRBJ1-3	CASSEQFFSGNTIYF	TGTGCCAGCAGTGAACAGTTTTTCTCTGGAAACACCATATATTTT
.	TRBV4-2	.	TRBJ2-3	CASSSSPRSSTDTQYF	TGTGCCAGCAGCTCAAGTCCACGGTCTAGCACAGATACGCAGTATTTT
.	TRBV7-6	.	TRBJ1-1	CASSLESGSGTEAFF	TGTGCCAGCAGCTTAGAATCGGGCAGCGGCACTGAAGCTTTCTTT
.	TRBV9	.	TRBJ2-5	CASSVEPGQETQYF	TGTGCCAGCAGCGTAGAGCCAGGACAAGAGACCCAGTACTTC
.	TRBV28	TRBD1	TRBJ1-1	CASRDRVVNTEAFF	TGTGCCAGCAGGGACAGGGTGGTCAACACTGAAGCTTTCTTT
.	TRBV6-4	TRBD1	TRBJ1-5	CASSETGVVGNQPQHF	TGTGCCAGCAGTGAGACAGGGGTCGTAGGCAATCAGCCCCAGCATTTT
.	TRBV4-2	.	TRBJ1-5	CASSQGGGSGYQPQHF	TGTGCCAGCAGCCAAGGAGGAGGCAGTGGATATCAGCCCCAGCATTTT
few	TRBV7-3	TRBD1	TRBJ2-2	CASSLTLQGAKNTGELFF	TGTGCCAGCAGCTTAACCCTACAGGGGGCGAAGAACACCGGGGAGCTGTTTTTT
.	TRBV28	.	TRBJ2-5	CASSLFQGRETQYF	TGTGCCAGCAGTTTATTCCAGGGTCGGGAGACCCAGTACTTC
.	TRBV6-5	.	TRBJ2-3	CASSLEGTDTQYF	TGTGCCAGCAGTTTGGAGGGAACAGATACGCAGTATTTT
.	TRBV7-9	.	TRBJ2-1	CSSSLVSGKVNEQFF	TGTTCCAGCAGCTTAGTTTCGGGGAAGGTAAATGAGCAGTTCTTC
few	TRBV14	TRBD1	TRBJ2-7	CASSQGGQWRHEQYF	TGTGCCAGCAGCCAAGGGGGACAGTGGCGTCACGAGCAGTACTTC
once	TRBV7-2	.	TRBJ1-1	CASSLNRDTEAFF	TGTGCCAGCAGCCTGAACAGGGACACTGAAGCTTTCTTT
.	TRBV9	TRBD2	TRBJ2-1	CASSVGISGKVRYEQFF	TGTGCCAGCAGCGTAGGAATTAGCGGGAAAGTGCGGTATGAGCAGTTCTTC
.	TRBV4-3	.	TRBJ2-2	CASSQGRGRGTGELFF	TGCGCCAGCAGCCAAGGGAGGGGTCGGGGCACCGGGGAGCTGTTTTTT
few	TRBV10-3	.	TRBJ2-1	CAIPACDGLPSYNEQFF	TGTGCCATCCCGGCCTGTGATGGACTACCCTCGTACAATGAGCAGTTCTTC
.	TRBV4-3	.	TRBJ1-2	CASSQEGGLSLGYTF	TGCGCCAGCAGCCAAGAAGGAGGCCTCTCCCTTGGCTACACCTTC
.	TRBV9	.	TRBJ2-5	CASSVGQKETQYF	TGTGCCAGCAGCGTCGGACAGAAAGAGACCCAGTACTTC
.	TRBV5-6	TRBD1	TRBJ2-5	CASSLMDRADETQYF	TGTGCCAGCAGCTTGATGGACAGGGCAGACGAGACCCAGTACTTC
.	TRBV9	.	TRBJ2-2	CASSVDGQGSTGELFF	TGTGCCAGCAGCGTAGACGGGCAGGGGAGCACCGGGGAGCTGTTTTTT
.	TRBV5-1	TRBD2	TRBJ2-3	CASRVRGTDTQYF	TGCGCCTCTAGGGTGCGGGGGACAGATACGCAGTATTTT
.	TRBV28	TRBD1	TRBJ1-2	CASSATGVYGYTF	TGTGCCAGCAGTGCTACAGGGGTCTATGGCTACACCTTC
.	TRBV20-1	.	TRBJ1-2	CSASIEYGYTF	TGCAGTGCTAGTATAGAATATGGCTACACCTTC
.	TRBV7-9	.	TRBJ2-7	CSSSPPKRNTNSYEQYF	TGTTCCAGCAGTCCCCCGAAGCGTAACACCAACTCCTACGAGCAGTACTTC
.	TRBV5-1	.	TRBJ1-1	CASSLEGSDTEAFF	TGCGCCAGCAGCTTGGAGGGGTCGGACACTGAAGCTTTCTTT
.	TRBV9	.	TRBJ2-2	CASSRRDGELFF	TGTGCCAGCAGCCGACGGGACGGGGAGCTGTTTTTT
.	TRBV9	TRBD1	TRBJ1-2	CASSPGRGQVGYTF	TGTGCCAGCAGCCCCGGCAGGGGGCAGGTTGGCTACACCTTC
.	TRBV6-5	TRBD2	TRBJ2-5	CASSLLLAGERYF	TGTGCCAGCAGTTTATTACTAGCGGGAGAAAGGTACTTC
.	TRBV5-4	TRBD1	TRBJ1-2	CASSTPTGVYYGYTF	TGTGCCAGCAGCACACCGACAGGGGTATACTATGGCTACACCTTC
.	TRBV28	TRBD1	TRBJ1-5	CASSDRALSQPQHF	TGTGCCAGCAGCGACAGGGCTCTTAGTCAGCCCCAGCATTTT
.	TRBV28	.	TRBJ2-7	CASSLSGTLTTYEQYF	TGTGCCAGCAGTCTATCGGGGACACTCACTACCTACGAGCAGTACTTC
.	TRBV7-7	TRBD1	TRBJ2-1	CASSARPGQGVLLPENEQFF	TGTGCTAGCAGCGCCCGACCGGGACAGGGAGTCCTCCTACCTGAGAATGAGCAGTTCTTC
.	TRBV7-6	.	TRBJ1-1	CASSPPRGGRGDTEAFF	TGTGCCAGCAGCCCCCCAAGGGGGGGGCGGGGGGACACTGAAGCTTTCTTT
.	TRBV27	.	TRBJ1-1	CASSLKYRGAFHTEAFF	TGTGCCAGCAGTTTAAAGTATAGGGGCGCTTTTCACACTGAAGCTTTCTTT